This T cell receptor beta chain derives from a study of T cell responses to AZD1222 COVID-19 vaccine (TCRdb year 2021). Broadly, across the study: A total of 233 trial participants underwent TCR sequencing, of whom roughly 210 received two doses of AZD1222 and about 25 received two doses of the MenACWY control vaccine. Trial participants were enrolled by age into subgroups of 18-55, 56-69 and 70-plus years, and 148, 28 and 57 TCR-sequenced participants, respectively, were included in these subgroups.

What this sample's time point label stands for: about 28 days (+/-7) after the second vaccine dose. AZD1222 recipients with second doses at about 4 weeks or about 12 weeks were pooled, because spike-specific TCR depth and breadth did not differ between schedules. Vaccinee samples were obtained from the UK trials COV001 and COV002, which included a single-blind randomized controlled phase 2/3 trial of AZD1222 (ChAdOx1 nCoV-19) in healthy adults. For TCRbeta chain sequencing, PBMC samples were collected from trial participants at day 0 and at day 28 after the second dose. The CDR3 regions of human TCRbeta chains were subjected to immunosequencing. The original pipeline was this. Repertoire TCRs were matched against a reference library of SARS-CoV-2-specific TCRs generated with the MIRA antigen-specificity platform. Breadth was defined as the fraction of unique TCRs that were SARS-CoV-2-associated. Depth was defined as the fraction of total T cells that were SARS-CoV-2-associated. Using the MIRA data, each spike-specific TCR was assigned both to the spike region to which the TCR was reactive and to a CD4 or CD8 class. Log10-transformed breadth and depth values were compared by one-way ANOVA with Sidak's multiple comparisons tests. TCRdb holds this immuneACCESS table with in-frame rearrangements only. Some clones are missing; in checked studies, unresolved V genes explain under half, and the rest has no known cause. The V and J calls and clone size are taken from that table; D and trimming were inferred from the DNA. In this sample the table shows some 200,000 clones, roughly 92% of which occur a single time. Of the sample, more than 0.8% is held by the ten largest clones.

The germline V gene specifies MNHNS as CDR1 and SASEGT as CDR2. The V end loses 3 bases and the J end loses 5 bases, and a stretch of 9 bases separates them. The CDR3, from cysteine to phenylalanine, totals 13 residues. The only DNA kept is the CDR3, 39 bases in frame from the first base. About this clone itself: Its recognized antigen is unknown. No qualities accompany the bases; no much larger clone lies one base away.

General conclusions and limits of the study: In the small 56-69-year group, the increase in depth fell short of significance, most likely because of low power. A significant rise in spike-specific TCR breadth and depth was observed after two AZD1222 doses relative to day 0 and relative to MenACWY recipients. Vaccine-associated CD4 TCRs spanned the whole spike protein, with dominant responses in regions 160-218 and 743-854. Participants were mostly white British and included more females than males, and it was suggested by the authors that clonal diversity may have been underestimated. Nearly half of unique spike-specific TCRs reportedly recognized epitopes outside regions mutated in the B.1.351 and B.1.1.7 variants. Conclusions about previously exposed vaccinees were limited because only six AZD1222 recipients were SARS-CoV-2 seropositive at baseline. Because no samples from the day 14 peak response were available, repertoires could be characterized only after the peak T cell response.

The V and J genes are TRBV6-1 and TRBJ2-3; the D region possibly corresponds to TRBD1 (5 bases align). This TCR derives from an adult who received the AZD1222 COVID-19 vaccine. The specimen comprised peripheral blood, sampled 28 days after the second AZD1222 dose. The CDR3 protein: CASSEGQGDTQYF. The DNA sequence is TGTGCCAGCAGTGAGGGTCAGGGAGATACGCAGTATTTT.